This note documents a single TCR beta chain sequence. Its antigen is not identified. This sample was taken from a study of T cell responses to AZD1222 COVID-19 vaccine. Study information: Researchers grouped second doses given at about 4 or about 12 weeks into one pool.

The protocol was immunoSEQ multiplex PCR, while the TCRdb copy is restricted to in-frame clones and leaves out a portion. Of 80,000 or so clones listed, roughly 85% are singletons. Trimming stripped 0 bases from V and 0 bases from J, with 6 bases between. CDR3 length: 14 residues. The germline V gene has CDR1 MNHEY and CDR2 SVGAGI. Study-wide results and limits: Donors were largely white British and mainly female; clonal diversity was possibly underestimated. Vaccination with two AZD1222 doses was followed by a rise in Spike-specific TCR breadth and depth. Reportedly, nearly half the spike-specific TCRs target unmutated variant regions.

The rearrangement uses TRBV6-5 and TRBJ2-7; no clear D. Sample: peripheral blood, taken on day 0 of AZD1222 vaccination. The clonotype comes from an adult in good health. The CDR3 sequence is CASSYSPLSYEQYF. The CDR3 DNA follows: TGTGCCAGCAGTTACTCCCCCCTCTCCTACGAGCAGTACTTC.